This T cell receptor beta chain was obtained from a study of blood T cell repertoires in COVID-19. Turning to the study itself: In each case, the material was cDNA or gDNA derived from T cells, B-cell-depleted T cells, or PBMCs.

Original methodology: Estimated nucleated cell counts came from reference gene primer amplification. Generated by immunoSEQ multiplex PCR, the TCRdb table keeps only in-frame clones and is missing some. The V and J calls and clone size are taken from that table; D and trimming were inferred from the DNA. This sample yields tens of thousands of clones, of which approximately 89% are seen a single time; approximately 2.5% belongs to the top ten. The CDR3 consists of 16 residues. Germline V gene lookup returns CDR1 SGHAT and CDR2 FQNNGV. V was clipped by 6 bases and J by 6 bases; unmatched bases: 9. Source material: peripheral blood. The sequence came from a human donor in a cohort sampled during active COVID-19. The chain employs TRBV11-2 and TRBJ2-1; TRBD2 aligns across 12 bases. This CDR3 is CASSPRTSGKSNEQFF. DNA for the CDR3: TGTGCCAGCAGTCCCCGGACTAGCGGGAAGAGCAATGAGCAGTTCTTC.